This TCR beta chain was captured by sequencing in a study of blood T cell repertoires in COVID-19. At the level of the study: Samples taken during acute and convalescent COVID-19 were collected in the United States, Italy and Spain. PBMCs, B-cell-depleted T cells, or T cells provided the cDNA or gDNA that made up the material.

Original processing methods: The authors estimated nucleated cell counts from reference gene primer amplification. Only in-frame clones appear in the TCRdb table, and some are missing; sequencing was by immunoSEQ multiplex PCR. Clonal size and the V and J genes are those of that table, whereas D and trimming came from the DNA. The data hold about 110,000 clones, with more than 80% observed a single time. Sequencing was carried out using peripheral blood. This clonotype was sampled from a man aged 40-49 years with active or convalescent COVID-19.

The CDR3 spells CASSGRSYGYTF. CDR3 bases: TGTGCCAGTAGCGGTAGGAGCTATGGCTACACCTTC. V usage is TRBV19 and J usage is TRBJ1-2; D not certain. CDR1 is LNHDA and CDR2 is SQIVND in the germline V gene (reference sequence). CDR3 size: 12 residues. Trimming pared 6 bases from V and 4 bases from J, leaving 9 bases between.